These 2 T cell receptor beta chains were all obtained from the same sample, sequenced in a study of beta chain features in type 1 diabetes. The sequenced template was cDNA made from the entire isolated RNA. Only in-frame clones appear in the TCRdb table, and some are missing; sequencing was by immunoSEQ multiplex PCR. The data hold more than 120,000 clones, with more than 9% observed a single time. Sequencing was done on a sample of naive CD4+ T cells from blood. The source of these receptors is a man younger than 35 in good health.

Only a few counts were recorded for this clone. V gene TRBV6-5 combines with J gene TRBJ1-2, with D tentatively TRBD1 (5 bases). The V and J ends lost 0 bases and 4 bases respectively, with 6 bases between them. Germline CDR1 is MNHEY and CDR2 is SVGAGI. The CDR3 sequence is 13 residues long. Written as DNA, the CDR3 is TGTGCCAGCAGTTACTCCGACAGCTATGGCTACACCTTC. It codes for CASSYSDSYGYTF.

This clone was detected a few times. The genes are TRBV10-3 and TRBJ2-7; tentative D call: TRBD1 (5 bases). Germline V CDR1 and CDR2: ENHRY, SYGVKD. This CDR3 has 11 residues. Trimming shortened V by 11 bases and J by 5 bases, and 13 bases separated the two germline ends. This CDR3 is CASKDSHEQYF. In DNA, the CDR3 is TGTGCCTCTAAAGACAGCCACGAGCAGTACTTC.